Following are 28 T cell receptor beta chains from one sample sequenced in a study of blood T cell repertoires in COVID-19. Produced via immunoSEQ multiplex PCR; TCRdb's table is partial and in-frame only. The data hold about 68,000 clones, with 80% to 90% observed a single time. What was sequenced was peripheral blood. All receptors derive from a man aged 25-45 years with acute or convalescent COVID-19.

This clone occurred a few times. The chain carries TRBV30 and TRBJ2-7, with D perhaps assigned TRBD1 or TRBD2 (5 bases each). The CDR3 is made up of 12 amino acids. The V end was cut by 5 bases, the J end by 3 bases, with 11 bases between. Germline-derived CDR1 and CDR2 are GTSNPN and SVGIG (reference sequence). The CDR3 region is CAWGDAGYEQYF. The CDR3 DNA follows: TGTGCCTGGGGGGACGCGGGCTACGAGCAGTACTTC.

This clone turned up a few times. The chain couples TRBV3-1 (or the pseudogene TRBV3-2) to TRBJ2-7; D remains ambiguous. CDR1 LGHDT and CDR2 YNNKEL come from the germline V gene (reference sequence). This CDR3 region has 17 residues. Trimming stripped 0 bases from V and 5 bases from J, with 20 bases between. The CDR3 here is CASSQDPLRVAIDEQYF. CDR3 sequence (DNA): TGTGCCAGCAGCCAAGATCCCCTGAGAGTTGCTATAGACGAGCAGTACTTC.

The chain joins TRBV30 to TRBJ1-4; D gene ambiguous. Germline values: CDR1 GTSNPN, CDR2 SVGIG (reference sequence). V lost 4 bases and J lost 3, with 15 bases in between. The CDR3 runs 15 residues. CDR3 sequence reads: CAWNKWAGPNEKLFF. The CDR3 region has the DNA TGTGCCTGGAACAAATGGGCAGGCCCTAATGAAAAACTGTTTTTT.

This clone has a single count. V is TRBV19 and J is TRBJ2-1, with D unresolved. Germline CDR1 is LNHDA and CDR2 is SQIVND (reference sequence). Trimming shortened V by 10 bases and J by 9 bases, and 13 bases separated the two germline ends. CDR3 size: 11 residues. The CDR3 region has the DNA TGTGCCACCACAAATTCCTTTGAGCAGTTCTTC. It encodes CATTNSFEQFF.

The chain couples TRBV5-4 to TRBJ2-1; D perhaps matches TRBD2 (5 bases). Germline assignment: CDR1 SGHNT and CDR2 YYREEE (reference sequence). Trimming took 0 bases from V and 5 from J, leaving 6 bases between them. The CDR3 spans 13 residues. In DNA, the CDR3 is TGTGCCAGCAGCTTGGGGAGGAACAATGAGCAGTTCTTC. Translating gives CASSLGRNNEQFF.

The gene calls are TRBV5-5 and TRBJ1-4, with D maybe TRBD1 (6 bases). CDR1 and CDR2 from the germline V gene are SGHKS and YYEKEE (reference sequence). The V gene lost 0 bases and the J gene lost 7 bases, with 16 bases spanning the gap. The CDR3 spans 16 residues. The CDR3 is CASSLGTQGSFEKLFF. The CDR3 coding sequence is TGTGCCAGCAGCTTGGGGACACAGGGCTCGTTTGAAAAACTGTTTTTT.

This clone was seen only once. The chain recombines TRBV19 with TRBJ2-1; the D gene is possibly TRBD2 (5 bases). Germline CDR1 and CDR2: LNHDA and SQIVND (reference sequence). Trimming took 5 bases from V and 5 from J, leaving 19 bases between them. The length of the CDR3 is 16 residues. The CDR3: CASSRSGSVENNEQFF. The CDR3, as DNA: TGTGCCAGTAGTCGAAGCGGTTCAGTCGAGAACAATGAGCAGTTCTTC.

The rearrangement uses TRBV7-9 and TRBJ1-2, with D perhaps TRBD1 (5 bases). Trimming left V 3 bases short and J 2 bases short, with 7 bases between. The CDR3 length is 13 residues. Germline V gene lookup returns CDR1 SEHNR and CDR2 FQNEAQ (reference sequence). The CDR3 spells CASSLDNNYGYTF. The CDR3 coding sequence is TGTGCCAGCAGCTTGGACAACAACTATGGCTACACCTTC. Full variable domain (missing parts from reference TRBV7-9 and TRBJ1-2): DTGVSQNPRHKITKRGQNVTFRCDPISEHNRLYWYRQTLGQGPEFLTYFQNEAQLEKSRLLSDRFSAERPKGSFSTLEIQRTEQGDSAMYLCASSLDNNYGYTFGSGTRLTVV.

The rearrangement uses TRBV9 and TRBJ2-1, with 12 nucleotides matching TRBD2. Germline trimming cut 3 bases from V and 8 bases from J; bases unmatched to any gene: 6. CDR3 size: 15 residues. Looked up from germline, CDR1 is SGDLS and CDR2 is YYNGEE. The CDR3 nucleotides are TGTGCCAGCAGCGAAGGGACTAGCGGGTGGGATGAGCAGTTCTTC. It encodes CASSEGTSGWDEQFF.

The gene calls are TRBV2 and TRBJ2-7; TRBD1 matches at 8 bases. V was pared by 0 bases and J by 0 bases, with 7 bases of the junction left unmatched. Germline assignment: CDR1 SNHLY and CDR2 FYNNEI. The CDR3 loop spans 17 amino acids. For the CDR3, the DNA is TGTGCCAGCAGTGAAGCCTCGAGACAGGGGAGCTCCTACGAGCAGTACTTC. It translates to CASSEASRQGSSYEQYF.

This rearrangement joins TRBV10-2 to TRBJ1-5; D ambiguous. Germline CDR1 is WSHSY and CDR2 is SAAADI. V was trimmed by 4 bases and J by 4 bases, leaving 8 bases between them. CDR3 length: 13 amino acids. For the CDR3, the DNA is TGCGCCAGCAGTGGGGCAGATAATCAGCCCCAGCATTTT. This encodes CASSGADNQPQHF.

J is TRBJ2-2 and V is TRBV4-3; 9 bases map to TRBD2. The CDR3 extends over 16 amino acids. J gave up 1 base and V 3 bases, and 3 bases lay outside the gene matches. Per germline, CDR1 LGHNA and CDR2 YSLEER. CDR3 residues: CASSQTSGWNTGELFF. CDR3 bases: TGCGCCAGCAGCCAGACTAGCGGATGGAACACCGGGGAGCTGTTTTTT.

The chain combines TRBV9 with TRBJ2-3; 9 positions match TRBD2. V was pared by 0 bases and J by 1 base, with 3 bases of the junction left unmatched. Germline values: CDR1 SGDLS, CDR2 YYNGEE. The CDR3 is 16 residues long. The CDR3 spells CASSVVLAGGTDTQYF. CDR3 sequence (DNA): TGTGCCAGCAGCGTAGTATTAGCGGGGGGCACAGATACGCAGTATTTT.

This rearrangement joins TRBV19 to TRBJ1-5, with D possibly matching TRBD1 (5 bases). The V end was cut by 2 bases, the J end by 5 bases, with 7 bases between. Germline CDR1 LNHDA, CDR2 SQIVND (reference sequence). This CDR3 contains 13 residues. CDR3 sequence (DNA): TGTGCCAGTAGTATACAGGGTGATCAGCCCCAGCATTTT. It yields the protein CASSIQGDQPQHF.

This sequence joins TRBV4-3 and TRBJ2-4; maybe TRBD1 (5 bases). This CDR3 spans 16 amino acids. Deletions cut 0 bases from V and 8 bases from J, with 17 bases between. The germline gives CDR1 LGHNA, CDR2 YSLEER. CDR3 sequence reads: CASSQENNPQGDIQYF. CDR3 nucleotides: TGCGCCAGCAGCCAAGAAAACAATCCACAAGGGGACATTCAGTACTTC.

The rearrangement links TRBV28 to TRBJ2-5; TRBD1 might be the D (5 bases). CDR1 and CDR2 (germline): MDHEN, SYDVKM. Trimming stripped 10 bases from V and 5 bases from J, with 20 bases between. The CDR3 sequence is 14 residues long. The DNA for the CDR3 is TGTGCCACCACTGGGGCCCTTAGTGGTGAGACCCAGTACTTC. This encodes CATTGALSGETQYF. The complete variable domain, with remaining parts taken from reference TRBV28 and TRBJ2-5, reads DVKVTQSSRYLVKRTGEKVFLECVQDMDHENMFWYRQDPGLGLRLIYFSYDVKMKEKGDIPEGYSVSREKKERFSLILESASTNQTSMYLCATTGALSGETQYFGPGTRLLVL.

The chain carries TRBV9 and TRBJ1-1; 8 positions match TRBD1. Trimming cost V 2 bases and J 4 bases; bases outside gene matches: 4. CDR3 length equals 14 residues. In germline, CDR1 is SGDLS, CDR2 YYNGEE. CDR3 nucleotides: TGTGCCAGCAGCGTGACAGGGGTTAGCACTGAAGCTTTCTTT. This codes for CASSVTGVSTEAFF.

V and J are TRBV19 and TRBJ1-1; maybe TRBD1 (6 bases). Germline CDR1 and CDR2: LNHDA and SQIVND (reference sequence). This CDR3 region has 16 residues. V shed 4 bases and J shed 1 base, with 16 bases lying between them. In DNA form, the CDR3 reads TGTGCCAGTAGTAATAAGGCCGGACAGCGGAACACTGAAGCTTTCTTT. Its translation: CASSNKAGQRNTEAFF.

The chain has TRBV6-5 and TRBJ1-3; D uncertain. From germline, CDR1 is MNHEY and CDR2 SVGAGI. V was trimmed by 4 bases and J by 2 bases, leaving 6 bases between them. This CDR3 spans 13 amino acids. This chain's CDR3 is CASSLHTGNTIYF. The CDR3 DNA is TGTGCCAGCAGTTTACATACTGGAAACACCATATATTTT.

The chain is built from TRBV9 and TRBJ2-7; D not resolved. The CDR3 runs to 14 residues. CDR1 and CDR2 (germline): SGDLS, YYNGEE. Deletions cut 1 base from V and 0 bases from J, with 8 bases between. Here the CDR3 DNA reads TGTGCCAGCAGCGTAAAACAGAACTCCTACGAGCAGTACTTC. It codes for CASSVKQNSYEQYF.

The rearrangement joins TRBV4-1 to TRBJ2-1, with no clear D. Germline V gene lookup returns CDR1 MGHRA and CDR2 YSYEKL. The CDR3 is made up of 13 amino acids. V shed 1 base and J shed 6 bases, with 7 bases lying between them. CDR3: CASSQGPGNEQFF. The CDR3 DNA reads as TGCGCCAGCAGCCAAGGCCCGGGCAATGAGCAGTTCTTC.

The chain joins TRBV29-1 to TRBJ2-1, with 8 bases fitting TRBD2. V shed 4 bases, J shed 7 bases, and the junction held 6 bases outside the gene matches. This CDR3 contains 13 residues. Germline V CDR1 and CDR2: SQVTM, ANQGSEA. The CDR3 DNA sequence: TGCAGCGTTGGAAGCGGGAGTTCAAATGAGCAGTTCTTC. Translation gives CSVGSGSSNEQFF.

The chain uses TRBV3-1 (or the pseudogene TRBV3-2) and TRBJ2-7; 7 bases map to TRBD1. The germline CDR1 and CDR2 sequences are LGHDT and YNNKEL (reference sequence). V lost 5 bases and J lost 5; bases outside the gene matches: 3. The length of the CDR3 is 12 residues. CDR3 DNA sequence: TGTGCCAGCAGCTACAGGGGTAACGAGCAGTACTTC. Translation gives CASSYRGNEQYF.

The V call is TRBV29-1, the J call TRBJ1-2; no firm D call. The CDR3 has 15 amino acids. The V gene's germline CDR1 is SQVTM and CDR2 ANQGSEA. Trimming took 3 bases from V and 0 from J, leaving 14 bases between them. In nucleotides, the CDR3 is TGCAGCGTTGATGAGCGACGGCTGGCTAACTATGGCTACACCTTC. This encodes CSVDERRLANYGYTF.

The gene calls are TRBV27 and TRBJ1-2; TRBD1 agrees at 12 bases. From germline, CDR1 is MNHEY and CDR2 SMNVEV (reference sequence). V trimming: 3 bases; J trimming: 9 bases; junction bases outside the gene matches: 8. The CDR3 length is 15 residues. The CDR3 spells CASSFSGTGGGSYTF. The CDR3 coding sequence is TGTGCCAGCAGTTTCTCCGGGACAGGGGGCGGGAGCTACACCTTC.

This clone is a singleton in its sample. V and J are TRBV6-5 and TRBJ1-6; D gene uncertain. The V end was cut by 5 bases, the J end by 18 bases, with 17 bases between. The CDR3 consists of 12 residues. CDR1 is MNHEY, CDR2 SVGAGI, per germline. As DNA, the CDR3 is TGTGCCAGCAGTATCCACAGTGGAGGGAGCCACTTT. Its translation is CASSIHSGGSHF.

The genes are TRBV6-1 and TRBJ2-2; 11 bases map to TRBD1. The CDR3 consists of 16 residues. Germline V lookup: CDR1 MNHNS, CDR2 SASEGT. The V segment lost 4 bases and the J segment 6 bases; nucleotides outside the gene matches: 7. The CDR3 region has the DNA TGTGCCAGCAGTGGCTACGGGACAGGGGGAGCCGGGGAGCTGTTTTTT. The encoded protein is CASSGYGTGGAGELFF.

This chain links TRBV3-1 (or the pseudogene TRBV3-2) with TRBJ2-5, with D possibly matching TRBD2 (6 bases). From germline, CDR1 is LGHDT and CDR2 YNNKEL (reference sequence). The CDR3 extends over 14 amino acids. The V end was cut by 1 base, the J end by 8 bases, with 14 bases between. The CDR3, as DNA: TGTGCCAGCAGCCAAGGGTGGGCTAGCGTAACCCAGTACTTC. Amino acids: CASSQGWASVTQYF.